What follows are 30 T cell receptor beta chains derived from one specimen sequenced in a study of shared clonotypes between healthy human individuals. The data were produced by immunoSEQ multiplex PCR, yet TCRdb's version contains in-frame clones alone and is incomplete. The sample includes a few million clones, 90% to 95% seen only once; the top ten take over 0.12%. The specimen was naive CD4+ T cells sorted from blood. Subset defined: CD45RA+ positively selected. The receptors derive from a man between 18 and 35 years old in good health.

V and J are TRBV7-2 and TRBJ2-1; TRBD2 aligns across 10 bases. This CDR3 region has 19 residues. Per the germline V gene, CDR1 is SGHTA and CDR2 is FQGNSA. J was trimmed by 15 bases and V by 5 bases; bases with no gene match: 28. This chain's CDR3 is CASSLSVFSVAASGSRPFF. The CDR3 DNA sequence: TGTGCCAGCAGCCTATCGGTTTTCAGTGTTGCGGCTAGCGGGAGTAGGCCGTTCTTC.

The chain is built from TRBV11-3 and TRBJ2-3; weak D call: TRBD1 (6 bases). Deletions cut 5 bases from V and 7 bases from J, with 16 bases between. CDR3 length equals 14 residues. CDR1 is SGHNT and CDR2 is YENEEA in the germline V gene. The CDR3 nucleotides are TGTGCCAGCAGCAAACCCGACAGGAATTATACGCAGTATTTT. Amino acid sequence: CASSKPDRNYTQYF.

The chain joins TRBV7-9 to TRBJ2-3, with D perhaps TRBD1 (6 bases). The V end lost 4 bases, the J end lost 5 bases, and 10 bases lay between the germline ends. From germline, CDR1 is SEHNR and CDR2 FQNEAQ (reference sequence). The CDR3 sequence is 13 residues long. This CDR3 reads CASSSGAGDTQYF. CDR3 nucleotides: TGTGCCAGCAGCTCAGGGGCGGGAGATACGCAGTATTTT.

The rearrangement links TRBV4-1 to TRBJ2-7; D is unclear. Trimming removed 4 bases at V and 2 bases at J, with 12 bases between. The CDR3 runs 14 residues. Germline CDR1 and CDR2: MGHRA and YSYEKL. The CDR3 DNA is TGCGCCAGCAGCCGTAATGGACCGACCTACGAGCAGTACTTC. This sequence encodes CASSRNGPTYEQYF.

This CDR3 reads CASRMTGGLGTKNIQYF. CDR3 DNA: TGCGCCAGCAGGATGACAGGGGGCTTGGGGACCAAAAACATTCAGTACTTC. The rearrangement uses TRBV5-1 and TRBJ2-4; 10 bases map to TRBD1. The CDR3 is 17 amino acids. The J segment lost 2 bases and the V segment lost 5 bases, leaving 10 bases of the junction unmatched. Germline V gene lookup returns CDR1 SGHRS and CDR2 YFSETQ.

The genes are TRBV11-2 and TRBJ2-5; D remains unclear. The better agreement between TRBJ2-7 and the DNA end casts doubt on the J call. Germline loops: CDR1 SGHAT, CDR2 FQNNGV. The CDR3 extends over 14 amino acids. CDR3 DNA sequence: TGTGCCAGCAGCTCCTCCACTCTGGGATACGAGCAGTACTTC. Translating it yields CASSSSTLGYEQYF.

The chain couples TRBV5-6 to TRBJ2-3; the D is unclear. The germline gives CDR1 SGHDT, CDR2 YYEEEE. V was cut by 2 bases and J by 1 base, with 11 bases left in between. The CDR3 runs to 15 residues. The CDR3 DNA is TGTGCCAGCAGCTTTTCCCCGGGTGGCACAGATACGCAGTATTTT. Protein product: CASSFSPGGTDTQYF. The entire variable domain, with the rest obtained from reference TRBV5-6 and TRBJ2-3, is as follows: DAGVTQSPTHLIKTRGQQVTLRCSPKSGHDTVSWYQQALGQGPQFIFQYYEEEERQRGNFPDRFSGHQFPNYSSELNVNALLLGDSALYLCASSFSPGGTDTQYFGPGTRLTVL.

The chain uses TRBV21-1 and TRBJ2-7; TRBD1 is taken as the D call from the table, unchecked against the DNA. TRBV21-1 is given as a pseudogene. The CDR3 contains 16 residues. The CDR3 is CASSKGRRTGHGEQYF. In DNA form, the CDR3 reads TGTGCCAGCAGCAAAGGTCGTAGGACAGGGCATGGCGAGCAGTACTTC.

The V gene is TRBV27, the J gene TRBJ2-2; no clear D gene. The V end lost 8 bases, the J end lost 2 bases, and 18 bases lay between the germline ends. Germline CDR1 and CDR2: MNHEY and SMNVEV (reference sequence). This CDR3 has 16 amino acids. CDR3 sequence reads: CASSIKPFLNTGELFF. CDR3 nucleotides: TGTGCCAGCTCCATAAAGCCGTTTCTTAACACCGGGGAGCTGTTTTTT.

The chain combines TRBV4-3 with TRBJ2-2, with unresolved D. The CDR3 covers 15 residues. V lost 0 bases to trimming and J lost 2 bases, with 7 bases between them. CDR1 and CDR2 (germline): LGHNA, YSLEER. CDR3 loop: CASSQDFGNTGELFF. CDR3 in DNA: TGCGCCAGCAGCCAAGATTTCGGTAACACCGGGGAGCTGTTTTTT.

This clone was recorded a few times. The rearrangement links TRBV14 to TRBJ1-1, with D hard to call. This CDR3 is 13 amino acids long. Trimming took 1 base from V and 7 from J, leaving 10 bases between them. The germline V gene encodes CDR1 SGHDN and CDR2 FVKESK. In DNA, the CDR3 is TGTGCCAGCAGCCAAGTAGGGCCTAATGAAGCTTTCTTT. Translating it yields CASSQVGPNEAFF.

J is TRBJ2-7 and V is TRBV21-1; TRBD2, the table's D call, was not compared with the DNA. TRBV21-1 is shown as a pseudogene. CDR3 length equals 17 residues. CDR3: CASSNKAIGRMGYEQYF. The CDR3 DNA follows: TGTGCCAGCAGCAATAAAGCGATCGGCCGTATGGGCTACGAGCAGTACTTC.

This chain connects TRBV29-1 to TRBJ1-4; D call uncertain. The V end was cut by 3 bases, the J end by 10 bases, with 15 bases between. This CDR3 is 13 amino acids long. Germline CDR1 and CDR2: SQVTM and ANQGSEA. The CDR3 nucleotides read TGCAGCGTTGATTTGGGCCCCGTTGGAAAACTGTTTTTT. It translates to CSVDLGPVGKLFF.

The chain couples TRBV28 to TRBJ2-3, with 10 bases lining up with TRBD2. V was clipped by 6 bases and J by 7 bases; unmatched bases: 4. The CDR3 runs to 13 residues. Germline V gene lookup returns CDR1 MDHEN and CDR2 SYDVKM. The CDR3 DNA is TGTGCCAGCAGGAGCGGGGGGGCGAATACGCAGTATTTT. This sequence encodes CASRSGGANTQYF.

V is TRBV27 and J is TRBJ2-7; 8 bases are a match to TRBD1. CDR1 is MNHEY and CDR2 is SMNVEV in the germline V gene (reference sequence). With V trimmed by 5 bases and J by 3 bases, 9 bases remained unmatched. The CDR3 extends over 15 amino acids. The CDR3 here is CASSPRDRRLYEQYF. The CDR3 DNA follows: TGTGCCAGCAGTCCCCGGGACAGGAGGCTCTACGAGCAGTACTTC.

The chain links TRBV2 to TRBJ2-3, with TRBD2 matching 7 bases. The CDR3 loop spans 13 amino acids. CDR1 SNHLY and CDR2 FYNNEI come from the germline V gene. The J segment lost 6 bases and the V segment lost 4 bases, leaving 4 bases of the junction unmatched. Here the CDR3 DNA reads TGTGCCAGCAGTGTCGCGGGGGTGGATACGCAGTATTTT. It encodes CASSVAGVDTQYF.

The V call is TRBV27, the J call TRBJ2-1; D possibly corresponds to TRBD2 (6 bases). The CDR3 runs 16 residues. Germline CDR1 MNHEY, CDR2 SMNVEV (reference sequence). The V end was cut by 4 bases, the J end by 3 bases, with 16 bases between. CDR3 bases: TGTGCCAGCAGTTCCCAGAGGGCGGGGTACTACAATGAGCAGTTCTTC. It specifies CASSSQRAGYYNEQFF.

The chain carries TRBV5-4 and TRBJ2-1; 9 nucleotides agree with TRBD1. J was trimmed by 10 bases and V by 4 bases; bases with no gene match: 9. The CDR3 has 14 residues. Germline loops: CDR1 SGHNT, CDR2 YYREEE (reference sequence). The CDR3 DNA sequence: TGTGCCAGCAGCAATTCCGGGACAGGGCCCGAGCAGTTCTTC. This sequence encodes CASSNSGTGPEQFF.

This rearrangement joins TRBV7-2 to TRBJ2-1; a possible D gene is TRBD2 (6 bases). The CDR3 totals 15 residues. V lost 5 bases and J 2 bases, leaving 13 bases between the germline ends. Germline lookup yields CDR1 SGHTA and CDR2 FQGNSA. CDR3: CASSPRLDAYNEQFF. The CDR3 DNA reads as TGTGCCAGCAGCCCTAGACTAGACGCCTACAATGAGCAGTTCTTC.

This chain joins TRBV4-3 and TRBJ2-3; 9 positions agree with TRBD2. Trimming removed 0 bases from V and 4 bases from J; junction bases left unmatched: 11. This CDR3 has 18 amino acids. Germline V gene data show CDR1 as LGHNA and CDR2 as YSLEER. CDR3 nucleotide sequence: TGCGCCAGCAGCCAAGACCCCGCCCGTCGACTAGCGGCAGATACGCAGTATTTT. Its protein is CASSQDPARRLAADTQYF.

The rearrangement joins TRBV7-2 to TRBJ2-1, with a tentative D call TRBD2 (6 bases). This CDR3 contains 16 residues. The V gene lost 3 bases and the J gene lost 0 bases, with 12 bases spanning the gap. The V gene's germline CDR1 is SGHTA and CDR2 FQGNSA. CDR3 sequence reads: CASSFRGWSSYNEQFF. The CDR3 DNA follows: TGTGCCAGCAGCTTCCGGGGGTGGAGCTCCTACAATGAGCAGTTCTTC. Looking up the rest from reference TRBV7-2 and TRBJ2-1 gives the full variable domain: GAGVSQSPSNKVTEKGKDVELRCDPISGHTALYWYRQSLGQGLEFLIYFQGNSAPDKSGLPSDRFSAERTGGSVSTLTIQRTQQEDSAVYLCASSFRGWSSYNEQFFGPGTRLTVL.

The chain has TRBV6-1 and TRBJ2-5, with no clear D. The germline gives CDR1 MNHNS, CDR2 SASEGT. V lost 10 bases, J lost 3 bases, and 15 bases lay in between. This CDR3 contains 13 residues. As DNA, the CDR3 is TGTGCCACCGACATTTACGTTAAAGAGACCCAGTACTTC. It is translated as CATDIYVKETQYF.

The chain carries TRBV2 and TRBJ1-1, with 9 bases lining up with TRBD1. With V trimmed by 4 bases and J by 2 bases, 5 bases remained unmatched. Germline assignment: CDR1 SNHLY and CDR2 FYNNEI. The CDR3 is 15 amino acids. CDR3 in amino acids: CASSARDRANTEAFF. For the CDR3, the DNA is TGTGCCAGCAGTGCCCGGGACAGGGCCAACACTGAAGCTTTCTTT.

This chain connects TRBV5-1 to TRBJ2-5; D ambiguous. CDR1 is SGHRS, CDR2 YFSETQ, per germline. This CDR3 is 15 amino acids long. Trimming removed 3 bases from V and 5 bases from J, with 17 bases in between. The CDR3 DNA is TGCGCCAGCAGCTCCGCTGGCGGCCCCGGGGAGACCCAGTACTTC. Its translation: CASSSAGGPGETQYF.

The rearrangement uses TRBV2 and TRBJ2-3; D is unresolved. With 3 bases removed from V and 2 bases from J, the gap between germline ends came to 12 bases. Germline V lookup: CDR1 SNHLY, CDR2 FYNNEI. This CDR3 spans 15 amino acids. The CDR3 nucleotides read TGTGCCAGCAGTGATAACATAAGAATCACAGATACGCAGTATTTT. Translated: CASSDNIRITDTQYF.

The chain combines TRBV19 with TRBJ2-2, with 9 bases identical to TRBD2. Germline V CDR1 and CDR2: LNHDA, SQIVND (reference sequence). The CDR3 is 16 residues long. With 4 bases clipped from V and 2 bases from J, the junction kept 5 bases outside the gene matches. Here the CDR3 reads CASSSGRVLNTGELFF. As DNA, the CDR3 is TGTGCCAGTAGTAGCGGGAGGGTTCTCAACACCGGGGAGCTGTTTTTT.

The CDR3, as DNA: TGTGCCACCAGCAGGCCCCGGGCAGTCCCCGAGACCCAGTACTTC. This encodes CATSRPRAVPETQYF. The V and J genes are TRBV15 and TRBJ2-5; no definite D call. The CDR3 sequence is 15 residues long. Germline V gene sequence: CDR1 LNHNV, CDR2 YYDKDF (reference sequence). V dropped 3 bases and J dropped 5 bases, with 16 bases sitting between them.

The chain combines TRBV5-1 with TRBJ1-1, with D perhaps matching TRBD1 (6 bases). CDR3 length: 12 residues. CDR1 is SGHRS and CDR2 is YFSETQ in the germline V gene. V shed 2 bases and J shed 11 bases, with 13 bases lying between them. The CDR3 here is CASSFNRDRAFF. The CDR3 DNA follows: TGCGCCAGCAGCTTCAACAGGGATAGGGCTTTCTTT.

Concerning this clone: The same CDR3 also results from other DNA sequences found in this sample. The chain uses TRBV6-1 and TRBJ1-5; possibly TRBD1 for D (6 bases). The CDR3 extends over 18 amino acids. The germline V gene has CDR1 MNHNS and CDR2 SASEGT. V dropped 4 bases and J dropped 3 bases, with 22 bases sitting between them. The CDR3 sequence is CASSVPLGGKYFNQPQHF. The CDR3 nucleotides read TGTGCCAGCAGTGTCCCCTTAGGGGGAAAGTACTTCAATCAGCCCCAGCATTTT.

The chain recombines TRBV2 with TRBJ1-5; the match to TRBD1 covers 7 bases. Losses at the gene ends were 6 bases for V and 1 base for J; bases not matched to a gene: 12. The CDR3 sequence is 17 residues long. Germline V gene lookup returns CDR1 SNHLY and CDR2 FYNNEI. The CDR3 loop is CASRGQTPGESNQPQHF. DNA of the CDR3: TGTGCCAGCAGGGGACAGACCCCCGGGGAGAGCAATCAGCCCCAGCATTTT. Using reference TRBV2 and TRBJ1-5 for the parts outside the CDR3, the full variable domain is EPEVTQTPSHQVTQMGQEVILRCVPISNHLYFYWYRQILGQKVEFLVSFYNNEISEKSEIFDDQFSVERPDGSNFTLKIRSTKLEDSAMYFCASRGQTPGESNQPQHFGDGTRLSIL.